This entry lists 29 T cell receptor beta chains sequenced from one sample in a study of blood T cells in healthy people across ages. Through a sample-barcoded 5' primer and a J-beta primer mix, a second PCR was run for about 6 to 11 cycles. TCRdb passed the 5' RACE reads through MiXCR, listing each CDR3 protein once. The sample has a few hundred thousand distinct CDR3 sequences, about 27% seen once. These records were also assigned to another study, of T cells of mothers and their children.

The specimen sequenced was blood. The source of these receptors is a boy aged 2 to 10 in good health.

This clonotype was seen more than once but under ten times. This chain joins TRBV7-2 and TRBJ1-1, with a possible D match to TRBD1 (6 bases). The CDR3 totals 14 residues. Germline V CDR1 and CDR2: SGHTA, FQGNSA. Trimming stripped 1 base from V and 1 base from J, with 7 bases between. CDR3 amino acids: CASSLGDTNTEAFF. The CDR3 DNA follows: TGTGCCAGCAGCTTAGGGGACACGAACACTGAAGCTTTCTTT.

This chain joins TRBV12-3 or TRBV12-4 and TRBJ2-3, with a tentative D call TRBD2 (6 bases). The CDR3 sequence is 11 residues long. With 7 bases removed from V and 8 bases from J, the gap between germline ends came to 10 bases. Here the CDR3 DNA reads TGTGCCAGCACCCGGGGGATTACGCAGTATTTT. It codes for CASTRGITQYF.

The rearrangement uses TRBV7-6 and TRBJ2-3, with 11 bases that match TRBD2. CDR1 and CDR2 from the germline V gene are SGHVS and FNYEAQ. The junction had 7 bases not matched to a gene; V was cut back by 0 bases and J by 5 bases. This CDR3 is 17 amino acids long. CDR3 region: CASSLARTSGGIDTQYF. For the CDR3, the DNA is TGTGCCAGCAGCTTAGCCCGAACTAGCGGGGGTATAGATACGCAGTATTTT.

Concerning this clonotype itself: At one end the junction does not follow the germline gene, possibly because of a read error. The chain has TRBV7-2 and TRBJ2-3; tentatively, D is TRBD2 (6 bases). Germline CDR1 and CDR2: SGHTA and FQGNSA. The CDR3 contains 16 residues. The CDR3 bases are TGTGCCAGCAGCACGCTCGGAGGGTTGTACACAGATACGCAGTCTTTT. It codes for CASSTLGGLYTDTQSF.

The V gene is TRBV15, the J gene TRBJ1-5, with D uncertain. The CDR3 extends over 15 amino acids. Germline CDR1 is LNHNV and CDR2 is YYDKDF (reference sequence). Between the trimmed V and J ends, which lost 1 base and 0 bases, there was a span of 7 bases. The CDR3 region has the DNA TGTGCCACCAGCAGAGCGGGTTATAGCAATCAGCCCCAGCATTTT. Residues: CATSRAGYSNQPQHF. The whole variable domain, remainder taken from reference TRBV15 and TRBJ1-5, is DAMVIQNPRYQVTQFGKPVTLSCSQTLNHNVMYWYQQKSSQAPKLLFHYYDKDFNNEADTPDNFQSRRPNTSFCFLDIRSPGLGDTAMYLCATSRAGYSNQPQHFGDGTRLSIL.

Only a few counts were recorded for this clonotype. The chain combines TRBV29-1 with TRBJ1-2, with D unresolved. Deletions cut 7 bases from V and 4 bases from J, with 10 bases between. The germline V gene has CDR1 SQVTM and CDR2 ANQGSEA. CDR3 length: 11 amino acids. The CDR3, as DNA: TGCAGCGCCAGGACGGGCTATGGCTACACCTTC. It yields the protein CSARTGYGYTF.

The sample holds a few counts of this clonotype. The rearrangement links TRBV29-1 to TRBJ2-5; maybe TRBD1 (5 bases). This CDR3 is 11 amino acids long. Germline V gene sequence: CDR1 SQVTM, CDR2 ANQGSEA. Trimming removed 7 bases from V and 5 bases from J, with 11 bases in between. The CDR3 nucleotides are TGCAGCGCGCAGGGCGTGGAGACCCAGTACTTC. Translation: CSAQGVETQYF.

This chain's CDR3 is CASSVGDSLNQPQHF. The DNA of the CDR3 is TGTGCCAGCAGCGTGGGGGACAGCCTCAATCAGCCCCAGCATTTT. This chain joins TRBV9 and TRBJ1-5; 7 nucleotides line up with TRBD1. The V gene end was trimmed by 2 bases and the J gene end by 3 bases; junction bases not matched to a gene: 5. Per the germline V gene, CDR1 is SGDLS and CDR2 is YYNGEE. The CDR3 is made up of 15 amino acids.

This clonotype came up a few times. The CDR3 protein is CASSSGQGWNTEAFF. In DNA, the CDR3 is TGTGCCAGCAGCTCCGGACAGGGCTGGAACACTGAAGCTTTCTTT. V and J are TRBV7-8 and TRBJ1-1; 8 bases are shared with TRBD1. Looked up from germline, CDR1 is SGHVS and CDR2 is FQNEAQ. This CDR3 is built from 15 residues. Trimming took 4 bases from V and 1 from J; bases not matched to a gene: 5.

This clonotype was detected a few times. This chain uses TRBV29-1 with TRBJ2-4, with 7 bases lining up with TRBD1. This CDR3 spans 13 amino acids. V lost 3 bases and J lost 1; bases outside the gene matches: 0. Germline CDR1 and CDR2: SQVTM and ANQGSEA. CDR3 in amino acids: CSVEDRAKNIQYF. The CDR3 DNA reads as TGCAGCGTTGAGGACAGGGCCAAAAACATTCAGTACTTC.

DNA of the CDR3: TGCAGCGTTGAAGGGACTACCAATGAGCAGTTCTTC. Its translation is CSVEGTTNEQFF. This rearrangement joins TRBV29-1 to TRBJ2-1, with TRBD2 as a possible D gene (6 bases). The length of the CDR3 is 12 residues. CDR1 is SQVTM and CDR2 is ANQGSEA in the germline V gene. V lost 1 base and J 6 bases, leaving 7 bases between the germline ends.

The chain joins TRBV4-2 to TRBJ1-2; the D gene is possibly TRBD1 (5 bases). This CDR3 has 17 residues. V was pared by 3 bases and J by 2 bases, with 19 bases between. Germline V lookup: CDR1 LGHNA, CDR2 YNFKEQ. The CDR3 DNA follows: TGTGCCAGCAGCCAGATCCCGGGGGGTGGCGTGAACTATGGCTACACCTTC. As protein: CASSQIPGGGVNYGYTF.

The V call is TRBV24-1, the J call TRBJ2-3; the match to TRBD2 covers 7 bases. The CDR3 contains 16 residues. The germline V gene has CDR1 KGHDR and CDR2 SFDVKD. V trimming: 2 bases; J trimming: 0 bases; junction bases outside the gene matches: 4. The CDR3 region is CATSDSASGSTDTQYF. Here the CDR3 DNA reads TGTGCCACCAGTGATTCGGCTAGCGGTAGCACAGATACGCAGTATTTT.

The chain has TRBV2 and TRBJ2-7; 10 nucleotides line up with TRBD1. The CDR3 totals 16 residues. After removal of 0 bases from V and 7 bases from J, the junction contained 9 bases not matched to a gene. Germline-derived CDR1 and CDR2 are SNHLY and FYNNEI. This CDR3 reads CASSEAFGQGDREQYF. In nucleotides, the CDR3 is TGTGCCAGCAGTGAAGCCTTCGGACAGGGGGATAGAGAGCAGTACTTC.

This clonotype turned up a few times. The CDR3 loop is CASSLEIGKNIQYF. In nucleotides, the CDR3 is TGCGCCAGCAGCTTGGAAATAGGTAAAAACATTCAGTACTTC. The chain couples TRBV5-1 to TRBJ2-4; D remains unclear. Germline V gene data show CDR1 as SGHRS and CDR2 as YFSETQ. V was shortened by 0 bases and J by 4 bases, with 8 bases between the two germline ends. This CDR3 contains 14 residues.

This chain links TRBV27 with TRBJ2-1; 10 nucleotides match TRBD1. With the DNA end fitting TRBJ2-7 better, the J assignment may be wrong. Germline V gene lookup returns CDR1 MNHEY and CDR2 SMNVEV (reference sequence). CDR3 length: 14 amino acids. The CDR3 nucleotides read TGTGCCAGCAGTTTAGGGACAGGGGCTAACGAGCAGTACTTC. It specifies CASSLGTGANEQYF.

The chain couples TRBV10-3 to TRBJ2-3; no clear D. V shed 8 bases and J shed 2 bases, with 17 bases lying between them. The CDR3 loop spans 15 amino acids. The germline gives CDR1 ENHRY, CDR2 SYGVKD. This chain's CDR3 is CAIHNPGTYTDTQYF. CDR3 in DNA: TGTGCCATCCACAACCCAGGAACCTACACAGATACGCAGTATTTT.

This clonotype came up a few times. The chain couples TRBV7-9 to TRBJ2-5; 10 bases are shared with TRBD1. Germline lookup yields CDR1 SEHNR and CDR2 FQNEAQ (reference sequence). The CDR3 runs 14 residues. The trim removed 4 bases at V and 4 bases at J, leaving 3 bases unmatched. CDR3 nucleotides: TGTGCCAGCAGCTCGGGACAGGGGACAGAGACCCAGTACTTC. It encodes CASSSGQGTETQYF.

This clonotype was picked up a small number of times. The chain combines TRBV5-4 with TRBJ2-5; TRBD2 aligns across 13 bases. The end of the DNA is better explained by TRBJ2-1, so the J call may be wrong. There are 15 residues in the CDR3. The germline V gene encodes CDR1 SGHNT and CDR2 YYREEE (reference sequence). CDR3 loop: CASSLRLAGGREQFF. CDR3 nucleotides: TGTGCCAGCAGCTTGAGACTAGCGGGAGGACGAGAGCAGTTCTTC.

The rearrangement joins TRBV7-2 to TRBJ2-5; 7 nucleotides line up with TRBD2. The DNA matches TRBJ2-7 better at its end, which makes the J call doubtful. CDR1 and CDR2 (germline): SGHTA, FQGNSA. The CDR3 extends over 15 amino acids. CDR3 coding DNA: TGTGCCAGCAGGCGTTTCCCGGGGGGAGCCTACGAGCAGTACTTC. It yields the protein CASRRFPGGAYEQYF.

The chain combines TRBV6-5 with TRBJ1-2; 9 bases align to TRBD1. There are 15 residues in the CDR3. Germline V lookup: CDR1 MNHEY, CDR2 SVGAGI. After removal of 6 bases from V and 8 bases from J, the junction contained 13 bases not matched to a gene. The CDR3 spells CASRSSGTGPSGYTF. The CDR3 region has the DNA TGTGCCAGCAGATCCTCCGGGACAGGGCCTTCGGGCTACACCTTC.

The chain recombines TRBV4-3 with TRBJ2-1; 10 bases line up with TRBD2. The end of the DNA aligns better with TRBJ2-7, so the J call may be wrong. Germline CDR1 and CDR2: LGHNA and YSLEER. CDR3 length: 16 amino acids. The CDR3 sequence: CASSQGRLAGTYEQYF. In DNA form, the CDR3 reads TGCGCCAGCAGCCAGGGACGACTAGCGGGCACCTACGAGCAGTACTTC.

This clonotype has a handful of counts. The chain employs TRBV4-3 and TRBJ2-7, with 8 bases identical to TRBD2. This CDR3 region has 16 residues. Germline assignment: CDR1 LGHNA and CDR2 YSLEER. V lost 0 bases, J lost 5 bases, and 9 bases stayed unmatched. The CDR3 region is CASSQDQAGDAHEQYF. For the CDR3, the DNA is TGCGCCAGCAGCCAAGATCAAGCGGGAGACGCCCACGAGCAGTACTTC.

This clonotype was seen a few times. CDR3 protein: CASRVEGDAVNYEQYF. The CDR3 bases are TGCGCCAGCAGGGTGGAAGGGGACGCCGTGAACTACGAGCAGTACTTC. The rearrangement uses TRBV5-1 and TRBJ2-7, with D perhaps matching TRBD1 or TRBD2 (5 bases each). V lost 5 bases, J lost 3 bases, and 21 bases lay in between. Germline CDR1 is SGHRS and CDR2 is YFSETQ. CDR3 length: 16 amino acids.

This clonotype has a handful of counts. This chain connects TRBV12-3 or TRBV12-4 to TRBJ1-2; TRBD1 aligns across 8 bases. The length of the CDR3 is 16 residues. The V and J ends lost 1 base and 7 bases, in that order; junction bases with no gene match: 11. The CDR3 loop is CASSLVPGGSISGYTF. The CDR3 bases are TGTGCCAGCAGTTTAGTTCCAGGGGGCTCAATAAGTGGCTACACCTTC.

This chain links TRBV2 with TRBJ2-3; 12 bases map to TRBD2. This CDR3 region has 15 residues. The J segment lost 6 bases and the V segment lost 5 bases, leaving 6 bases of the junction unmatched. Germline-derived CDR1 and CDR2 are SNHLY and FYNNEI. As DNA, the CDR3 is TGTGCCAGCAGTAAACTAGCGGGGGGCTGGGATACGCAGTATTTT. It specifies CASSKLAGGWDTQYF.

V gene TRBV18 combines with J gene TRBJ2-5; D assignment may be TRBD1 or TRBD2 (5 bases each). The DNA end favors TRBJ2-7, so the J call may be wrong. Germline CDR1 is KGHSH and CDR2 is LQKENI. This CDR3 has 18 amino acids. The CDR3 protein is CASSPQSGGTKRGYEQYF. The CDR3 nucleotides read TGTGCCAGCTCACCCCAAAGTGGGGGTACAAAGAGAGGCTACGAGCAGTACTTC.

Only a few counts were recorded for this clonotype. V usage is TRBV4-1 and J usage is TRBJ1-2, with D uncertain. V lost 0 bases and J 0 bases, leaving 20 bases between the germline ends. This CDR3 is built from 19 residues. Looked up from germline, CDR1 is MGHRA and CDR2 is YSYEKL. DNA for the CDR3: TGCGCCAGCAGCCAAGATTGGCAGTCCGCGTGGCCAGCTAACTATGGCTACACCTTC. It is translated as CASSQDWQSAWPANYGYTF.

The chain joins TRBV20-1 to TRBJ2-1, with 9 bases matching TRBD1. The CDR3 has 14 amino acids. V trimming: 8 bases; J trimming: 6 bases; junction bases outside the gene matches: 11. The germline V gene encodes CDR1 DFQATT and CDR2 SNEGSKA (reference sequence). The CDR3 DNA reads TGCAGTCCACACCGGGACAGGGTCGGCAATGAGCAGTTCTTC. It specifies CSPHRDRVGNEQFF.